This T cell receptor (beta chain) was obtained from a study of blood T cell repertoires in COVID-19. A COVID-19 case was met by exposed participants within 2 weeks before study entry. In the original analysis: Scientists estimated how many nucleated cells there were by amplifying reference gene primers. Assay: immunoSEQ multiplex PCR; the TCRdb copy retains only in-frame clones and omits some. That table furnishes V, J and clone size, whereas the DNA furnished D and trimming. The sample includes more than 300,000 clones, 90% of them seen just once. The CDR3 length is 16 residues. V shed 2 bases and J shed 0 bases, with 13 bases lying between them. CDR1 is GTSNPN and CDR2 is SVGIG in the germline V gene (reference sequence).

This receptor was identified in a woman in her twenties or thirties who had been exposed to COVID-19. Source material: PBMCs or T cells enriched from blood (not recorded which). The V and J genes are TRBV30 and TRBJ1-4; no reliable D call. The CDR3 DNA is TGTGCCTGGAGTCCCCCTCGAAGAGCAACTAATGAAAAACTGTTTTTT. Protein product: CAWSPPRRATNEKLFF.